This T cell receptor beta chain derives from a study of control samples from healthy donors and cancer patients. Assay used: immunoSEQ multiplex PCR; TCRdb lists only in-frame clones, some missing. The sample has fewer than 130,000 clones; 88% are singletons. The germline V gene encodes CDR1 SGHTA and CDR2 FQGNSA. This CDR3 is 15 amino acids long. V shed 0 bases and J shed 9 bases, with 14 bases lying between them. Sequencing was done on a sample of PBMCs. The chain combines TRBV7-2 with TRBJ2-2, with D possibly called TRBD1 or TRBD2 (5 bases each). This clonotype was obtained from a woman in her fifties or sixties with lung cancer. The CDR3 DNA follows: TGTGCCAGCAGCTTAGCGGCAATGCAGGGACGGGAGCTGTTTTTT. It specifies CASSLAAMQGRELFF.